The rows below give T cell receptor beta chains drawn from one sample of a study of T cell repertoires in cytomegalovirus infection. TCRdb reanalysed the reads using MiXCR and keeps one entry per CDR3 protein. The sample has roughly 500,000 distinct CDR3 sequences; approximately 17% are singletons. Sequencing was done on a sample of CD8+ T cells from PBMCs. The source of these receptors is a human donor in good health (CMV status not recorded). Some clones in this sample may be carry-over from other donors' samples. The CDR3 runs from the conserved cysteine through the conserved F or W. A D gene is named only where the DNA matches it firmly. The size field is filled for only some rows; it gives once, few, many or a size class.

clone_size	v_call	j_call	d_call	cdr3_aa	cdr3_nt
few	TRBV24-1	TRBJ1-5	-	CATSDLGFNQPQHF	TGTGCCACCAGTGATCTCGGTTTCAATCAGCCCCAGCATTTT
many	TRBV7-9	TRBJ2-6	-	CASSRRTALPSGANVLTF	TGTGCCAGCAGCCGGCGGACCGCCCTACCCTCTGGGGCCAACGTCCTGACTTTC
-	TRBV28	TRBJ2-5	-	CASSSTGRNQETQYF	TGTGCCAGCAGCTCGACAGGGAGGAACCAAGAGACCCAGTACTTC
many	TRBV4-1	TRBJ2-7	-	CASSQVGGTDREQYF	TGCGCCAGCAGCCAAGTTGGAGGGACGGACCGCGAGCAGTACTTC
-	TRBV6-5	TRBJ2-7	TRBD1	CASSNRGIGYEQYF	TGTGCCAGCAGTAACAGGGGAATAGGCTACGAGCAGTACTTC
-	TRBV20-1	TRBJ2-7	TRBD2	CSAGTSGKSYEQYF	TGCAGTGCCGGGACTAGCGGGAAGTCCTACGAGCAGTACTTC
-	TRBV4-1	TRBJ2-1	-	CASSQDLHEQFF	TGCGCCAGCAGCCAAGATCTTCATGAGCAGTTCTTC
many	TRBV7-2	TRBJ2-1	-	CASSLGTGSPYNEQFF	TGTGCCAGCAGCTTAGGAACGGGGTCCCCCTACAATGAGCAGTTCTTC
-	TRBV28	TRBJ2-3	TRBD2	CATVTEREGLISTDTQYF	TGTGCCACCGTCACTGAGCGGGAGGGCCTCATTAGCACAGATACGCAGTATTTT
few	TRBV3-1	TRBJ2-5	-	CASSQETEGQETQYF	TGTGCCAGCAGCCAAGAGACGGAGGGACAAGAGACCCAGTACTTC
-	TRBV3-1	TRBJ1-4	TRBD1	CASSQDWDRGLEKLFF	TGTGCCAGCAGCCAAGACTGGGACAGGGGGCTTGAAAAACTGTTTTTT
-	TRBV20-1	TRBJ2-7	-	CSAPNRDLNYEQYF	TGCAGTGCTCCGAACCGGGACTTAAACTACGAGCAGTACTTC
few	TRBV4-1	TRBJ1-4	-	CASSQKPGLDAIGLFF	TGCGCCAGCAGCCAAAAGCCGGGACTAGATGCAATTGGACTGTTTTTT
many	TRBV6-1	TRBJ2-2	TRBD2	CASSPLGGGNTGELFF	TGTGCCAGCAGTCCCCTGGGCGGGGGTAACACCGGGGAGCTGTTTTTT
-	TRBV7-2	TRBJ2-7	-	CTSGYGGIEQYF	TGTACCAGCGGCTATGGGGGCATCGAGCAGTACTTC
many	TRBV7-2	TRBJ1-1	-	CASSFGDWGNTEAFF	TGTGCCAGCAGCTTCGGGGACTGGGGGAACACTGAAGCTTTCTTT
few	TRBV7-9	TRBJ2-1	TRBD2	CASSAQFFQGPGTSGFFGQFF	TGTGCCAGCAGCGCACAATTTTTTCAGGGGCCTGGGACTAGCGGGTTCTTCGGGCAGTTCTTC
-	TRBV20-1	TRBJ2-3	TRBD2	CSARWEREGVFDTQYF	TGCAGTGCTAGATGGGAGCGGGAGGGTGTTTTCGATACGCAGTATTTT
few	TRBV19	TRBJ1-6	-	CASTFDSSYNSPLHF	TGTGCCAGTACCTTCGACAGCTCCTATAATTCACCCCTCCACTTT
many	TRBV28	TRBJ2-1	-	CASSSPGAGTYNEQFF	TGTGCCAGCAGTTCCCCAGGGGCGGGTACCTACAATGAGCAGTTCTTC
-	TRBV6-4	TRBJ1-1	TRBD1	CASSPTGTGGLEAFF	TGTGCCAGCAGTCCTACCGGGACAGGGGGCCTTGAAGCTTTCTTT
few	TRBV12-3/TRBV12-4	TRBJ1-4	-	CASSSLQATNEKLFF	TGTGCCAGCAGTTCCCTACAAGCAACTAATGAAAAACTGTTTTTT
many	TRBV7-9	TRBJ2-7	TRBD1	CASSPPSNRGQSYEQYF	TGTGCCAGCAGCCCACCCTCTAACAGGGGGCAGTCCTACGAGCAGTACTTC
few	TRBV6-5	TRBJ1-4	-	CASSYSWDARGREKLFF	TGTGCCAGCAGTTACTCTTGGGACGCACGAGGGAGAGAAAAACTGTTTTTT
few	TRBV2	TRBJ1-2	TRBD1	CASRDRGSYHYGYTF	TGTGCCAGCAGGGACAGGGGGAGCTATCACTATGGCTACACCTTC
-	TRBV6-5	TRBJ1-1	-	CASQGQNTEAFF	TGTGCCAGCCAGGGCCAGAACACTGAAGCTTTCTTT
many	TRBV7-6	TRBJ2-2	-	CASSLARKGGKGELFF	TGTGCCAGCAGCTTAGCGAGGAAGGGCGGGAAAGGGGAGCTGTTTTTT
-	TRBV28	TRBJ2-7	-	CASSFGNDPSSYEQYF	TGTGCCAGCAGTTTTGGTAACGACCCTAGCTCCTACGAGCAGTACTTC
few	TRBV19	TRBJ2-2	TRBD1	CATRQGAGELFF	TGTGCCACCAGACAGGGGGCCGGGGAGCTGTTTTTT
many	TRBV14	TRBJ1-1	TRBD1	CASSQDGRVEGARNTEAFF	TGTGCCAGCAGCCAAGATGGTAGGGTAGAGGGGGCGCGGAACACTGAAGCTTTCTTT
-	TRBV4-1	TRBJ2-2	TRBD2	CASSQTSGAWELFF	TGCGCCAGCAGCCAGACTAGCGGGGCGTGGGAGCTGTTTTTT
few	TRBV5-4	TRBJ2-1	TRBD2	CASSAGLAFANEQFF	TGTGCCAGCAGCGCGGGACTAGCCTTCGCGAATGAGCAGTTCTTC
few	TRBV11-2	TRBJ2-7	TRBD1	CASSTIPGQLYEQYF	TGTGCCAGCAGCACCATACCGGGACAGCTGTACGAGCAGTACTTC
-	TRBV29-1	TRBJ2-1	-	CSVEGPDHNEQFF	TGCAGCGTTGAAGGGCCCGACCACAATGAGCAGTTCTTC
-	TRBV28	TRBJ2-7	-	CASSFSRNPAYEQYF	TGTGCCAGCAGTTTTTCTCGGAACCCAGCCTACGAGCAGTACTTC
many	TRBV28	TRBJ1-1	TRBD1	CASSFNRVDRGPTEAFF	TGTGCCAGCAGTTTCAACCGAGTGGACAGGGGGCCAACTGAAGCTTTCTTT
many	TRBV7-2	TRBJ1-4	-	CASLGPPNEKLFF	TGTGCCAGCCTGGGGCCTCCTAATGAAAAACTGTTTTTT
-	TRBV5-1	TRBJ2-7	-	CASSPRLRGDYEQYF	TGCGCCAGCAGCCCCCGCTTAAGGGGGGACTACGAGCAGTACTTC
-	TRBV28	TRBJ2-4	-	CASSLPRGSAKNIQYF	TGTGCCAGCAGTTTGCCTCGGGGGTCCGCCAAAAACATTCAGTACTTC
-	TRBV29-1	TRBJ2-3	TRBD1	CSVGGTGPYTDTQYF	TGCAGCGTTGGTGGGACAGGTCCTTACACAGATACGCAGTATTTT